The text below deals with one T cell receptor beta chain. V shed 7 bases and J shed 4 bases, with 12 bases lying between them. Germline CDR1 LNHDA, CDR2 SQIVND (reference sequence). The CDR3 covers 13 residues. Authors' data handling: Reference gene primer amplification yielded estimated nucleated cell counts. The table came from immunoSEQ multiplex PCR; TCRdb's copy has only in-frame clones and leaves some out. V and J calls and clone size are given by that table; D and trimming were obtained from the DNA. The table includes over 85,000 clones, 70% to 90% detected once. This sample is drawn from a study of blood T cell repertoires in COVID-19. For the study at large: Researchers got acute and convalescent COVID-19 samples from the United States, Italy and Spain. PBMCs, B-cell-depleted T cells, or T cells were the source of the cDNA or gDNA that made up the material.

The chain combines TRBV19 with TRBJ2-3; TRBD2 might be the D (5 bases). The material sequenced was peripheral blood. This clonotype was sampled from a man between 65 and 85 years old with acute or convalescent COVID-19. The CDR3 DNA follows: TGTGCCAGTACCTCTTTGGGAGCAGATACGCAGTATTTT. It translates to CASTSLGADTQYF.